This T cell receptor beta chain came from a study of cytomegalovirus exposure and HLA in healthy donors. Study context: Approximately 85 million unique TCRs from HLA-typed donors were held in an early release of data.

Vbeta (60) and Jbeta (13) primers were used in the PCR. Profiling relied on immunoSEQ multiplex PCR, and the TCRdb table lists in-frame clones only, not all of them. The data show around 94,000 clones, approximately 78% seen once. Whole-study findings and limits: For most TCR beta V segments, an earlier analysis put the productive rate at about 87% or about 30% of the time. Later analysis associated a missense DCLRE1C variant with TCR beta V- and J-gene trimming. Relative to the approximately 700-donor mean, N-insertions were reportedly fewer in an Asian-associated ancestry cluster in a later analysis.

Trimming stripped 7 bases from V and 0 bases from J, with 19 bases between. The CDR3 contains 17 residues. CDR1 and CDR2 from the germline V gene are LNHDA and SQIVND (reference sequence). In regard to this clone: What it binds is not known.

The gene calls are TRBV19 and TRBJ1-3; no clear D. The sequenced material came from PBMCs. The source of this sequence is a male donor in good health and CMV-seropositive. DNA of the CDR3: TGTGCCAGTACCCAACCACACGGAGCGTCCTCTGGAAACACCATATATTTT. Its protein is CASTQPHGASSGNTIYF.